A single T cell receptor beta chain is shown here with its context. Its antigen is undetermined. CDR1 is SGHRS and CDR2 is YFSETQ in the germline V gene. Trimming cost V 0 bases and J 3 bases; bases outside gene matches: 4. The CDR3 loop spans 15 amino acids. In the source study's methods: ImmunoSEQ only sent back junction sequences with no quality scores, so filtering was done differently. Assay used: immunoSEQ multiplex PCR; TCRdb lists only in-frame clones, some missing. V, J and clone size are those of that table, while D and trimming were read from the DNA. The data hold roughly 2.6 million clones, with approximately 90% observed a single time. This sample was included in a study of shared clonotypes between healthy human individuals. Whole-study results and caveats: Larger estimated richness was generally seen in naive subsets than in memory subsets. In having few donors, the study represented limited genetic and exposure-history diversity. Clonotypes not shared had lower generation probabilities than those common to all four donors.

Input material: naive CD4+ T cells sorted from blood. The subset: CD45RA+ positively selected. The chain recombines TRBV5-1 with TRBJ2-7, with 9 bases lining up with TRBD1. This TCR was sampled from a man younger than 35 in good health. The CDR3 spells CASSLATGGGYEQYF. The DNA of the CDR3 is TGCGCCAGCAGCTTGGCGACAGGGGGAGGCTACGAGCAGTACTTC.